A few counts support the clone carrying this T cell receptor (beta chain). This record belongs to a study of T cells in Graves' hyperthyroidism and ophthalmopathy. Germline-derived CDR1 and CDR2 are DFQATT and SNEGSKA (reference sequence). The V end lost 1 base, the J end lost 3 bases, and 9 bases lay between the germline ends. CDR3 length equals 13 residues. This sample holds PBMCs from 8.5 to 10 ml fresh peripheral blood. RNA transcripts provided the source from which TCR beta CDR3 regions were amplified. Initially, a first-round RT-PCR of the TCR CDR3 employed the HTBI primer set. TCRdb ran MiXCR on the multiplex PCR reads and lists one entry per CDR3 protein. The table includes nearly 750,000 distinct CDR3 sequences, roughly a third detected once.

What was sequenced was blood. The V gene is TRBV20-1, the J gene TRBJ1-1, with D unresolved. This TCR derives from a woman aged 40 to 55 with Graves' hyperthyroidism. The CDR3 sequence: CSARANSDTEAFF. In DNA, the CDR3 is TGCAGTGCTAGAGCAAACAGTGACACTGAAGCTTTCTTT.